One sample yielded the 27 T cell receptor beta chains listed below, sequenced in a study of CD8 T cells in ankylosing spondylitis. General study findings and limits: Roughly eight highly homologous variants made up a TCR beta motif that seemed to typify ankylosing spondylitis blood.

These receptors have no identified antigens. TCRdb reprocessed the 5' RACE reads via MiXCR and lists one record per CDR3 protein. The sample consists of a few hundred thousand distinct CDR3 sequences, roughly 13% of them appearing once. The sequenced sample was blood, either unsorted or a sorted T cell fraction (not recorded which). The source is a male donor with ankylosing spondylitis.

Only a few counts were recorded for this clonotype. The V and J genes are TRBV5-1 and TRBJ1-4; D remains unclear. With 0 bases removed from V and 8 bases from J, the gap between germline ends came to 11 bases. The CDR3 consists of 14 residues. Germline loops: CDR1 SGHRS, CDR2 YFSETQ. The CDR3 region has the DNA TGCGCCAGCAGCTTGGAGTCATTAGAAGAAAAACTGTTTTTT. Translated, it gives CASSLESLEEKLFF.

This clonotype was detected a few times. This chain joins TRBV13 and TRBJ1-2; weak D call: TRBD1 (5 bases). The V end lost 1 base, the J end lost 2 bases, and 14 bases lay between the germline ends. Germline CDR1 PRHDT, CDR2 FYEKMQ (reference sequence). The CDR3 covers 16 residues. The CDR3, as DNA: TGTGCCAGCAGCTTAGAGGGGTACGACAGAAACTATGGCTACACCTTC. It codes for CASSLEGYDRNYGYTF.

The chain is built from TRBV24-1 and TRBJ2-1; 9 bases fit TRBD1. Germline CDR1 KGHDR, CDR2 SFDVKD. This CDR3 is 13 amino acids long. V gave up 12 bases and J gave up 2 bases; unmatched junction bases: 4. In nucleotides, the CDR3 is TGTGCCGCGGGACAGGGTGCCTACAATGAGCAGTTCTTC. It translates to CAAGQGAYNEQFF.

This chain joins TRBV7-9 and TRBJ2-7; a possible D gene is TRBD2 (6 bases). The germline gives CDR1 SEHNR, CDR2 FQNEAQ (reference sequence). The CDR3 covers 15 residues. The V end was cut by 1 base, the J end by 7 bases, with 17 bases between. Written as DNA, the CDR3 is TGTGCCAGCAGCTTAGGGGAACCCGCCCGGGGGGAGCAGTACTTC. Its protein product is CASSLGEPARGEQYF.

The sample holds a few counts of this clonotype. The chain has TRBV7-9 and TRBJ1-2; D gene uncertain. V was trimmed by 0 bases and J by 8 bases, leaving 13 bases between them. The CDR3 length is 14 residues. The germline V gene has CDR1 SEHNR and CDR2 FQNEAQ (reference sequence). The CDR3 loop reads CASSLAEATAGYTF. DNA of the CDR3: TGTGCCAGCAGCTTAGCGGAGGCAACGGCAGGCTACACCTTC.

This chain connects TRBV12-3 or TRBV12-4 to TRBJ2-6, with 8 bases lining up with TRBD1. J gave up 3 bases and V 6 bases, and 13 bases lay outside the gene matches. The CDR3 length is 18 residues. The CDR3 reads CASSDTQGAGGGANVLTF. As DNA, the CDR3 is TGTGCCAGCAGCGATACTCAGGGGGCCGGAGGTGGGGCCAACGTCCTGACTTTC.

This clonotype has only a few counts. The chain is built from TRBV7-9 and TRBJ2-7; D is ambiguous. CDR1 and CDR2 (germline): SEHNR, FQNEAQ (reference sequence). Trimming cost V 4 bases and J 2 bases, with 9 bases left between them. The CDR3 consists of 13 residues. In nucleotides, the CDR3 is TGTGCCAGCAGCTCCCCAGGAGCCTACGAGCAGTACTTC. Protein product: CASSSPGAYEQYF.

The chain carries TRBV18 and TRBJ2-1; the D gene is possibly TRBD1 (6 bases). The length of the CDR3 is 16 residues. CDR1 and CDR2 (germline): KGHSH, LQKENI. Trimming took 3 bases from V and 0 from J, leaving 12 bases between them. The CDR3 DNA is TGTGCCAGCTCACCCTCAGGGGCTGCCTCCTACAATGAGCAGTTCTTC. It codes for CASSPSGAASYNEQFF. The full variable domain, completed using reference TRBV18 and TRBJ2-1, is NAGVMQNPRHLVRRRGQEARLRCSPMKGHSHVYWYRQLPEEGLKFMVYLQKENIIDESGMPKERFSAEFPKEGPSILRIQQVVRGDSAAYFCASSPSGAASYNEQFFGPGTRLTVL.

The chain is built from TRBV15 and TRBJ1-6; D call uncertain. Deletions cut 3 bases from V and 10 bases from J, with 10 bases between. CDR3 length: 13 amino acids. In germline, CDR1 is LNHNV, CDR2 YYDKDF (reference sequence). The CDR3 region is CATSSYSGSPLHF. The CDR3 DNA reads TGTGCCACCAGCAGTTATTCGGGATCACCCCTCCACTTT.

The J gene is TRBJ2-1, the V gene TRBV7-2; 7 nucleotides agree with TRBD2. V was pared by 2 bases and J by 3 bases, with 7 bases of the junction left unmatched. Looked up from germline, CDR1 is SGHTA and CDR2 is FQGNSA. CDR3 length: 16 residues. CDR3 sequence: CASSLNWGGIYNEQFF. The DNA for the CDR3 is TGTGCCAGCAGCTTAAATTGGGGGGGGATCTACAATGAGCAGTTCTTC.

This clonotype was detected only a few times. The chain uses TRBV3-1 and TRBJ2-7; the match to TRBD1 covers 7 bases. J gave up 1 base and V 4 bases, and 4 bases lay outside the gene matches. Per the germline V gene, CDR1 is LGHDT and CDR2 is YNNKEL (reference sequence). This CDR3 is built from 14 residues. The CDR3 nucleotides are TGTGCCAGCAGCCCGACAGGGCAGTCCTACGAGCAGTACTTC. It specifies CASSPTGQSYEQYF.

This clonotype has more than one count but fewer than ten. The V call is TRBV6-1, the J call TRBJ1-1; TRBD1 might be the D (5 bases). The germline gives CDR1 MNHNS, CDR2 SASEGT. V was cut by 6 bases and J by 3 bases, with 14 bases left in between. This CDR3 region has 14 residues. CDR3: CASSRKGIYTEAFF. CDR3 DNA sequence: TGTGCCAGCAGCAGGAAGGGGATTTACACTGAAGCTTTCTTT.

The table lists this clonotype with a few counts. V is TRBV20-1 and J is TRBJ1-5; the D gene is possibly TRBD1 (5 bases). The CDR3 runs to 14 residues. Germline CDR1 reads DFQATT; CDR2 reads SNEGSKA (reference sequence). The V end was cut by 7 bases, the J end by 4 bases, with 17 bases between. CDR3 nucleotide sequence: TGCAGTGTTCTTCCGACAGCGCTAAATCAGCCCCAGCATTTT. This codes for CSVLPTALNQPQHF.

The V and J genes are TRBV9 and TRBJ2-3, with 12 bases fitting TRBD2. The CDR3 length is 18 residues. J was trimmed by 3 bases and V by 0 bases; bases with no gene match: 8. Germline CDR1 is SGDLS and CDR2 is YYNGEE. This CDR3 reads CASSVALLTSGRTDTQYF. CDR3 nucleotide sequence: TGTGCCAGCAGCGTAGCCCTGCTGACTAGCGGGAGAACAGATACGCAGTATTTT.

The chain couples TRBV25-1 to TRBJ2-5; 8 positions agree with TRBD2. The CDR3 contains 16 residues. CDR1 and CDR2 from the germline V gene are MGHDK and SYGVNS. Trimming removed 3 bases from V and 2 bases from J; junction bases left unmatched: 8. The CDR3 DNA follows: TGTGCCAGCAGTGATAAGGCGGGAGGAGGTCAAGAGACCCAGTACTTC. Its translation is CASSDKAGGGQETQYF.

The rearrangement links TRBV6-2 or TRBV6-3 to TRBJ2-6, with D possibly being TRBD2 (5 bases). The V end lost 8 bases, the J end lost 2 bases, and 13 bases lay between the germline ends. The CDR3 is 15 residues long. Germline CDR1 MNHEY, CDR2 SVGEGT. The CDR3 loop reads CASFYSGTGANVLTF. The CDR3 nucleotides are TGTGCCAGCTTCTATTCGGGAACTGGGGCCAACGTCCTGACTTTC.

In its sample, this clonotype was seen many times. This rearrangement joins TRBV7-2 to TRBJ1-2; 7 nucleotides align to TRBD1. CDR3 length: 15 residues. Germline trimming cut 5 bases from V and 0 bases from J; bases unmatched to any gene: 6. Germline V gene data show CDR1 as SGHTA and CDR2 as FQGNSA. CDR3 sequence: CASSRRQGSNYGYTF. The DNA for the CDR3 is TGTGCCAGCAGCCGGAGACAGGGTTCTAACTATGGCTACACCTTC. Supplemented by reference TRBV7-2 and TRBJ1-2, the full variable domain reads GAGVSQSPSNKVTEKGKDVELRCDPISGHTALYWYRQSLGQGLEFLIYFQGNSAPDKSGLPSDRFSAERTGGSVSTLTIQRTQQEDSAVYLCASSRRQGSNYGYTFGSGTRLTVV.

The rearrangement links TRBV29-1 to TRBJ1-1, with 12 bases lining up with TRBD1. With 6 bases clipped from V and 1 base from J, the junction kept 6 bases outside the gene matches. Germline assignment: CDR1 SQVTM and CDR2 ANQGSEA. The CDR3 has 15 residues. This CDR3 reads CSVAGTGGKNTEAFF. CDR3 DNA: TGCAGCGTGGCCGGGACAGGGGGCAAGAACACTGAAGCTTTCTTT.

At least ten counts were recorded for this clonotype. The V gene is TRBV12-3 or TRBV12-4, the J gene TRBJ2-1, with TRBD1 identical over 9 bases. V lost 7 bases and J lost 11; bases outside the gene matches: 9. The CDR3 has 13 amino acids. CDR3 region: CASTPGQGLKQFF. Written as DNA, the CDR3 is TGTGCCAGCACCCCGGGACAGGGCCTAAAGCAGTTCTTC.

The sample holds a few counts of this clonotype. The chain has TRBV10-3 and TRBJ2-1, with D possibly being TRBD2 (5 bases). V lost 9 bases to trimming and J lost 0 bases, with 12 bases between them. The CDR3 has 14 residues. CDR1 and CDR2 (germline): ENHRY, SYGVKD. The CDR3 bases are TGTGCCATAACTAGGACCAGCTCCTACAATGAGCAGTTCTTC. It specifies CAITRTSSYNEQFF.

This clonotype showed up just a few times. The V and J genes are TRBV6-4 and TRBJ1-5; D may be TRBD1 (5 bases). The V and J ends lost 9 bases and 0 bases respectively, with 15 bases between them. The CDR3 is 15 residues long. The V gene's germline CDR1 is MRHNA and CDR2 SNTAGT. The CDR3 DNA reads TGTGCCAGTCGCCGGGGCATCGATAGCAATCAGCCCCAGCATTTT. This encodes CASRRGIDSNQPQHF.

The V and J genes are TRBV3-1 and TRBJ2-1; D may be TRBD1 or TRBD2 (5 bases each). The CDR3 is 14 amino acids. Germline V gene data show CDR1 as LGHDT and CDR2 as YNNKEL (reference sequence). Trimming left V 8 bases short and J 6 bases short, with 17 bases between. CDR3 coding DNA: TGTGCCAGCTCCGGGACCCTGCTTTTCAATGAGCAGTTCTTC. It codes for CASSGTLLFNEQFF.

The chain uses TRBV20-1 and TRBJ2-3; D is possibly TRBD1 or TRBD2 (5 bases each). Germline assignment: CDR1 DFQATT and CDR2 SNEGSKA (reference sequence). This CDR3 region has 14 residues. The V and J ends lost 4 bases and 4 bases respectively, with 15 bases between them. CDR3 amino acids: CSAIPGRGPDTQYF. In DNA form, the CDR3 reads TGCAGTGCTATCCCAGGGAGAGGGCCAGATACGCAGTATTTT.

V and J are TRBV20-1 and TRBJ2-1; D is undetermined. CDR3 length: 14 amino acids. The V gene lost 6 bases and the J gene lost 4 bases, with 16 bases spanning the gap. Germline CDR1 DFQATT, CDR2 SNEGSKA (reference sequence). The CDR3 here is CSATKARTYNEQFF. The DNA for the CDR3 is TGCAGTGCAACTAAAGCCCGAACGTACAATGAGCAGTTCTTC.

CDR3 sequence (DNA): TGCGCCAGCAGCTTGGAATATCCCCTCACTGAAGCTTTCTTT. Encoded protein: CASSLEYPLTEAFF. The chain is built from TRBV5-1 and TRBJ1-1; D not certain. Trimming pared 0 bases from V and 4 bases from J, leaving 10 bases between. This CDR3 contains 14 residues. CDR1 is SGHRS, CDR2 YFSETQ, per germline.

The chain joins TRBV12-3 or TRBV12-4 to TRBJ2-2; D is unresolved. The CDR3 runs 13 residues. Trimming removed 6 bases from V and 4 bases from J, with 9 bases in between. The CDR3 nucleotides read TGTGCCAGCAGAGTGGAAGGCACCGGGGAGCTGTTTTTT. Translating gives CASRVEGTGELFF.

CDR3 bases: TGCAGTGCAGGGGGCGGGAGCAACCACAATGAGCAGTTCTTC. Encoded protein: CSAGGGSNHNEQFF. V gene TRBV20-1 combines with J gene TRBJ2-1; D tentatively fits TRBD1 or TRBD2 (7 bases each). The CDR3 is 14 amino acids. Germline-derived CDR1 and CDR2 are DFQATT and SNEGSKA (reference sequence). V was shortened by 6 bases and J by 5 bases, with 17 bases between the two germline ends.